The 18 T cell receptor beta chains reported below all come from one sample, sequenced in a study of cytomegalovirus exposure and HLA in healthy donors. Primers included in the PCR were 60 Vbeta and 13 Jbeta primers. Using immunoSEQ multiplex PCR, the repertoire was profiled, and TCRdb retains in-frame clones only, with some absent. The sample records 150,000 to 200,000 clones, 81% being singletons. The source material was PBMCs. The origin of the receptors is a woman aged 18-29 years in good health and CMV-seronegative.

Turning to this clone: This sample also contains other DNA sequences that code for the same CDR3. This rearrangement joins TRBV9 to TRBJ2-7; 8 bases agree with TRBD2. CDR1 is SGDLS and CDR2 is YYNGEE in the germline V gene. CDR3 length equals 15 residues. V was pared by 0 bases and J by 1 base, with 3 bases of the junction left unmatched. CDR3 in amino acids: CASSVASGPSYEQYF. In DNA, the CDR3 is TGTGCCAGCAGCGTAGCTAGCGGGCCATCCTACGAGCAGTACTTC.

CDR3 nucleotide sequence: TGTGCCAGCTCACCACCGGGGACAGGATATGGCTACACCTTC. Its translation: CASSPPGTGYGYTF. The chain couples TRBV18 to TRBJ1-2; the match to TRBD1 covers 8 bases. Germline CDR1 and CDR2: KGHSH and LQKENI. Trimming at V came to 0 bases and at J to 5 bases, leaving 2 bases not matched to a gene. The CDR3 runs to 14 residues.

This clone has just a few counts. In DNA form, the CDR3 reads TGTGCCAGCAGGGGACAGGGGAATGGTGGCTACACCTTC. Translation: CASRGQGNGGYTF. This chain joins TRBV6-6 and TRBJ1-2; 10 bases agree with TRBD1. Per germline, CDR1 MNHNY and CDR2 SVGAGI (reference sequence). V was pared by 6 bases and J by 7 bases, with 5 bases of the junction left unmatched. This CDR3 region has 13 residues.

As to this clone: An end of the junction differs from the germline gene, which may be a read error. The same CDR3 can be traced to other DNA sequences in this sample. CDR3: CASSILAGGTGELFF. The CDR3 DNA sequence: TGCGCCAGCAGTATCCTAGCGGGGGGAACCGGGGAGCTGTTTTTT. The chain combines TRBV28 with TRBJ2-2; TRBD2 aligns across 11 bases. The CDR3 has 15 residues. CDR1 is MDHEN, CDR2 SYDVKM, per germline.

The chain combines TRBV6-5 with TRBJ1-1, with 7 bases aligning to TRBD1. From germline, CDR1 is MNHEY and CDR2 SVGAGI. Trimming removed 0 bases from V and 5 bases from J; junction bases left unmatched: 6. The CDR3 spans 15 residues. DNA for the CDR3: TGTGCCAGCAGTTACTCCCCGGACAGGACTACTGAAGCTTTCTTT. Amino acid sequence: CASSYSPDRTTEAFF.

V gene TRBV28 combines with J gene TRBJ1-6, with D possibly matching TRBD1 (5 bases). The CDR3 is 13 residues long. V lost 10 bases, J lost 10 bases, and 17 bases lay in between. Per germline, CDR1 MDHEN and CDR2 SYDVKM. This CDR3 reads CATLPGVQSPLHF. The CDR3, as DNA: TGTGCCACCCTCCCGGGGGTTCAGTCACCCCTCCACTTT.

The chain carries TRBV2 and TRBJ2-3; unclear D gene. The germline gives CDR1 SNHLY, CDR2 FYNNEI. This CDR3 comprises 14 residues. Deletions cut 3 bases from V and 2 bases from J, with 9 bases between. The DNA for the CDR3 is TGTGCCAGCAGTGACGTCGTCTACACAGATACGCAGTATTTT. It codes for CASSDVVYTDTQYF.

This clone was detected a few times. This sequence joins TRBV21-1 and TRBJ1-2. TRBV21-1 is a listed pseudogene. This CDR3 contains 14 residues. The CDR3 protein is CASSKVPAGDGYTF. The CDR3 nucleotides are TGTGCCAGCAGCAAAGTCCCCGCCGGGGATGGCTACACCTTC.

On this clone itself: The junction and the germline gene differ at one end; a read error may be behind it. V and J are TRBV7-9 and TRBJ1-5, with TRBD1 identical over 7 bases. From germline, CDR1 is SEHNR and CDR2 FQNEAQ (reference sequence). This CDR3 comprises 18 residues. The DNA for the CDR3 is TGTTCCAGCAGCTTAGTCCCGGGGACAGCTCTTAGCAATCAGCCCCAGCATTTT. Translation gives CSSSLVPGTALSNQPQHF. Variable domain in full (rest from reference TRBV7-9 and TRBJ1-5): DTGVSQNPRHKITKRGQNVTFRCDPISEHNRLYWYRQTLGQGPEFLTYFQNEAQLEKSRLLSDRFSAERPKGSFSTLEIQRTEQGDSAMYLCSSSLVPGTALSNQPQHFGDGTRLSIL.

The genes are TRBV13 and TRBJ1-1; no clear D. CDR3 size: 13 residues. The ends were cut back, 3 bases at V and 5 bases at J, with 10 bases in the middle. Germline V lookup: CDR1 PRHDT, CDR2 FYEKMQ (reference sequence). The CDR3 here is CASSFSGLTEAFF. Here the CDR3 DNA reads TGTGCCAGCAGCTTCTCGGGTTTAACTGAAGCTTTCTTT.

This chain uses TRBV5-1 with TRBJ2-7; 11 bases line up with TRBD1. The CDR3 is 14 residues long. V lost 3 bases to trimming and J lost 5 bases; unmatched junction nucleotides: 4. Germline CDR1 is SGHRS and CDR2 is YFSETQ. This chain's CDR3 is CASSSGTGGHEQYF. In nucleotides, the CDR3 is TGCGCCAGCAGCTCCGGGACAGGGGGTCACGAGCAGTACTTC.

This clone has more than one count but fewer than ten. The chain has TRBV5-1 and TRBJ2-3; 9 bases are shared with TRBD1. The CDR3 extends over 15 amino acids. Trimming cost V 5 bases and J 0 bases; bases outside gene matches: 4. Germline CDR1 and CDR2: SGHRS and YFSETQ. The CDR3 is CASSPQGASTDTQYF. CDR3 DNA: TGCGCCAGCAGTCCACAGGGGGCGAGCACAGATACGCAGTATTTT.

The chain carries TRBV5-4 and TRBJ1-2, with D tentatively TRBD1 (6 bases). The length of the CDR3 is 17 residues. Trimming pared 4 bases from V and 0 bases from J, leaving 19 bases between. In germline, CDR1 is SGHNT, CDR2 YYREEE (reference sequence). The DNA for the CDR3 is TGTGCCAGCAGCCCCGGCGGCAGGGGTCGATCTAACTATGGCTACACCTTC. Translation gives CASSPGGRGRSNYGYTF. Using reference TRBV5-4 and TRBJ1-2 for the parts outside the CDR3, the full variable domain is ETGVTQSPTHLIKTRGQQVTLRCSSQSGHNTVSWYQQALGQGPQFIFQYYREEENGRGNFPPRFSGLQFPNYSSELNVNALELDDSALYLCASSPGGRGRSNYGYTFGSGTRLTVV.

The V and J genes are TRBV19 and TRBJ2-2; TRBD2 matches at 8 bases. V lost 3 bases and J lost 5; bases outside the gene matches: 5. CDR3 length: 15 residues. Per germline, CDR1 LNHDA and CDR2 SQIVND (reference sequence). The CDR3 DNA sequence: TGTGCCAGTAGTATTGCTAGCGGGTGGACCGGGGAGCTGTTTTTT. Residues: CASSIASGWTGELFF.

The chain is built from TRBV11-2 and TRBJ2-7, with a possible D match to TRBD1 (6 bases). Deletions cut 1 base from V and 5 bases from J, with 18 bases between. The CDR3 is 16 residues long. CDR1 is SGHAT and CDR2 is FQNNGV in the germline V gene. Written as DNA, the CDR3 is TGTGCCAGCAGCTTAGCCCCCGGGGACACAGACCACGAGCAGTACTTC. Translating gives CASSLAPGDTDHEQYF.

For the CDR3, the DNA is TGCGCCAGCAGCCACTCCGGGACTAACTATGGCTACACCTTC. Translating it yields CASSHSGTNYGYTF. V gene TRBV5-1 combines with J gene TRBJ1-2, with D unresolved. With 4 bases removed from V and 0 bases from J, the gap between germline ends came to 10 bases. Germline V gene sequence: CDR1 SGHRS, CDR2 YFSETQ. This CDR3 has 14 residues.

Here the CDR3 DNA reads TGCGCCAGCAGCGAAAGAAGACAGGGTAACTATGGCTACACCTTC. Its translation: CASSERRQGNYGYTF. The chain joins TRBV5-1 to TRBJ1-2; TRBD1 agrees at 7 bases. This CDR3 is built from 15 residues. CDR1 is SGHRS and CDR2 is YFSETQ in the germline V gene. V lost 4 bases, J lost 1 base, and 7 bases stayed unmatched.

In the case of this clone: Germline is not matched at one junction end, which may reflect a read error. This chain uses TRBV15 with TRBJ2-2, with D perhaps TRBD1 (5 bases). In germline, CDR1 is LNHNV, CDR2 YYDKDF (reference sequence). This CDR3 region has 14 residues. The CDR3 DNA is TGTGCCACCCGCAGGGCTCGGAACACCGGGGAGCTGTTTTTT. This encodes CATRRARNTGELFF.